These 5 T cell receptor beta chains were all obtained from the same sample, sequenced in a study of T-cell reconstitution after alpha-beta-depleted transplantation in children. Unique molecular identifiers were incorporated during preparation of the TCRbeta library. From the PCR reads, TCRdb called clonotypes with MiXCR, one entry per CDR3 protein. Among fewer than 750,000 distinct CDR3 sequences listed, 20% to 30% were seen once. The sequencing used PBMCs, collected before TCRalphabeta/CD19-depleted stem cell transplant. The receptors shown here come from a boy in the first two years of life with Wiskott-Aldrich syndrome, due to receive a stem cell transplant.

There are a few counts of this clonotype. V usage is TRBV5-1 and J usage is TRBJ1-4, with D tentatively TRBD1 (6 bases). The V and J ends lost 4 bases and 0 bases respectively, with 10 bases between them. Germline values: CDR1 SGHRS, CDR2 YFSETQ. The CDR3 spans 15 residues. CDR3 bases: TGCGCCAGCAGCCCTGGACAGTCAACTAATGAAAAACTGTTTTTT. It specifies CASSPGQSTNEKLFF.

This clonotype was observed a single time. The rearrangement uses TRBV7-2 and TRBJ1-2, with a weak D call TRBD1 (5 bases). Between the trimmed V and J ends, which lost 5 bases and 4 bases, there was a span of 17 bases. Germline-derived CDR1 and CDR2 are SGHTA and FQGNSA. There are 15 residues in the CDR3. CDR3 protein: CASSVPGKGSYGYTF. CDR3 bases: TGTGCCAGCAGCGTCCCGGGTAAGGGGAGCTATGGCTACACCTTC.

The chain has TRBV5-1 and TRBJ1-4; D is perhaps TRBD1 (5 bases). Looked up from germline, CDR1 is SGHRS and CDR2 is YFSETQ. The CDR3 consists of 14 residues. V was pared by 7 bases and J by 7 bases, with 17 bases between. The CDR3, as DNA: TGCGCCAGCCGCTGGGGCGATGGTGGTGAAAAACTGTTTTTT. Amino acid sequence: CASRWGDGGEKLFF.

A few counts support this clonotype. This chain joins TRBV12-3 or TRBV12-4 and TRBJ1-5, with D possibly TRBD1 on 5 matching bases. The CDR3 has 16 residues. Trimming removed 5 bases at V and 0 bases at J, with 14 bases between. CDR3 coding DNA: TGTGCCAGCAGTGGGGGGACGTTTAATAGCAATCAGCCCCAGCATTTT. Its protein product is CASSGGTFNSNQPQHF.

This clonotype appeared a few times. This chain joins TRBV18 and TRBJ2-5; D is ambiguous. V gave up 3 bases and J gave up 5 bases, with 10 bases separating them. Germline CDR1 reads KGHSH; CDR2 reads LQKENI. This CDR3 is 13 amino acids long. The DNA of the CDR3 is TGTGCCAGCTCACCTTTGGCAGGCGAGACCCAGTACTTC. It is translated as CASSPLAGETQYF.